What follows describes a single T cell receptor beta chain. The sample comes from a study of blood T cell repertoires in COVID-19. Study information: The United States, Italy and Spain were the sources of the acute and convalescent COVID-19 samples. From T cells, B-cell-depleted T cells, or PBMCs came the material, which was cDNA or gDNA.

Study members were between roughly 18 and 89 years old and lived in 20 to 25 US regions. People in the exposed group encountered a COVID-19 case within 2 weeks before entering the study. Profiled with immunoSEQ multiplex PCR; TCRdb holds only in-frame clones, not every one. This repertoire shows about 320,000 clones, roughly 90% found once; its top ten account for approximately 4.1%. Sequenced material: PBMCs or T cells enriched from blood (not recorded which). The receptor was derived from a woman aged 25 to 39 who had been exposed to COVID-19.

CDR3 nucleotides: TGTGCCAGCAGCGGACAGGGTTTTAACTATGGCTACACCTTC. Translating it yields CASSGQGFNYGYTF. The chain links TRBV7-9 to TRBJ1-2; 8 bases agree with TRBD1. CDR1 and CDR2 from the germline V gene are SEHNR and FQNEAQ (reference sequence). The CDR3 is made up of 14 amino acids. V dropped 5 bases and J dropped 1; count of bases not matched to a gene: 3.